This T cell receptor (beta chain) was identified in a study of blood T cells in healthy people across ages. Germline assignment: CDR1 DFQATT and CDR2 SNEGSKA (reference sequence). V trimming: 8 bases; J trimming: 5 bases; junction bases outside the gene matches: 11. The CDR3 is 13 amino acids. A second PCR, run for about 7 to 11 cycles, used a sample-barcoded 5' primer plus a J-beta primer mix. TCRdb called the 5' RACE reads again in MiXCR, with one record for every CDR3 protein. The table records some 670,000 distinct CDR3 sequences, over 40% of them present only once. The genes are TRBV20-1 and TRBJ1-2; 7 bases agree with TRBD1. Sequences were obtained from blood. The TCR was taken from a woman at least 80 years old in good health. The CDR3 region has the DNA TGCAGTTTCAGAGAGGGGGCGGGGTATGGCTACACCTTC. It yields the protein CSFREGAGYGYTF.